Listed here are 26 T cell receptor beta chains from one sample, sequenced in a study of T cell changes during pregnancy in multiple sclerosis. The table came from immunoSEQ multiplex PCR; TCRdb's copy has only in-frame clones and leaves some out. The table includes roughly 52,000 clones, around 94% detected once. Sequences were derived from CD8+ T cells from peripheral blood mononuclear cells, sampled in the third trimester of pregnancy. These receptors originate from a female donor with multiple sclerosis, enrolled in a pregnancy study.

This clone has a count of ten or more. The chain employs TRBV2 and TRBJ1-1; 9 bases line up with TRBD1. The junction had 5 bases not matched to a gene; V was cut back by 4 bases and J by 5 bases. Per the germline V gene, CDR1 is SNHLY and CDR2 is FYNNEI. The CDR3 extends over 14 amino acids. The CDR3 nucleotides are TGTGCCAGCAGTGGGGGAGACAGGGGGACTGAAGCTTTCTTT. Residues: CASSGGDRGTEAFF.

The CDR3 here is CASSPGQGNQPQHF. The CDR3 nucleotides are TGTGCCAGCAGCCCGGGACAGGGGAATCAGCCCCAGCATTTT. This chain joins TRBV5-4 and TRBJ1-5; 10 bases fit TRBD1. V shed 4 bases and J 4 bases; nucleotides not matched to a gene: 2. Germline lookup yields CDR1 SGHNT and CDR2 YYREEE (reference sequence). This CDR3 region has 14 residues.

J is TRBJ2-3 and V is TRBV29-1; possibly TRBD1 for D (7 bases). The CDR3 sequence is 15 residues long. The ends were cut back, 7 bases at V and 0 bases at J, with 17 bases in the middle. Per germline, CDR1 SQVTM and CDR2 ANQGSEA. The CDR3 bases are TGCAGCGGGGCAGGGGGAGGACCTAGCACAGATACGCAGTATTTT. Translating it yields CSGAGGGPSTDTQYF.

This chain connects TRBV2 to TRBJ2-7, with 9 bases that match TRBD1. The germline V gene encodes CDR1 SNHLY and CDR2 FYNNEI. The V and J ends lost 8 bases and 3 bases, in that order; junction bases with no gene match: 8. The CDR3 spans 14 residues. The chain's CDR3 is CASGSGTGYYEQYF. CDR3 in DNA: TGTGCCAGCGGATCCGGGACAGGGTACTACGAGCAGTACTTC. The full variable domain, rest sourced from reference TRBV2 and TRBJ2-7, is EPEVTQTPSHQVTQMGQEVILRCVPISNHLYFYWYRQILGQKVEFLVSFYNNEISEKSEIFDDQFSVERPDGSNFTLKIRSTKLEDSAMYFCASGSGTGYYEQYFGPGTRLTVT.

The chain combines TRBV25-1 with TRBJ2-7, with D possibly TRBD2 on 6 matching bases. Germline values: CDR1 MGHDK, CDR2 SYGVNS. V was shortened by 2 bases and J by 3 bases, with 8 bases between the two germline ends. This CDR3 has 13 residues. CDR3 region: CASSEQAGYEQYF. CDR3 DNA sequence: TGTGCCAGCAGTGAACAAGCGGGCTACGAGCAGTACTTC.

The chain recombines TRBV5-1 with TRBJ1-1; no clear D. The V end lost 4 bases, the J end lost 3 bases, and 13 bases lay between the germline ends. The CDR3 sequence is 14 residues long. CDR1 is SGHRS, CDR2 YFSETQ, per germline. The CDR3 here is CASSVSSGDTEAFF. CDR3 DNA sequence: TGCGCCAGCAGCGTTTCAAGCGGAGACACTGAAGCTTTCTTT.

The genes are TRBV7-8 and TRBJ1-1; 8 nucleotides line up with TRBD1. Trimming removed 4 bases from V and 7 bases from J; junction bases left unmatched: 5. Germline V gives CDR1 SGHVS, CDR2 FQNEAQ. This CDR3 spans 13 amino acids. Written as DNA, the CDR3 is TGTGCCAGCAGCTCGCAGGGGGCGAATGAAGCTTTCTTT. It translates to CASSSQGANEAFF.

The rearrangement joins TRBV27 to TRBJ2-7; 12 bases match TRBD2. This CDR3 has 14 residues. Germline CDR1 and CDR2: MNHEY and SMNVEV (reference sequence). J lost 4 bases, V lost 2 bases, and 0 bases had no gene match. In DNA form, the CDR3 reads TGTGCCAGCAGTTTAGGACTAGCGGGATACGAGCAGTACTTC. Its translation is CASSLGLAGYEQYF.

The chain joins TRBV27 to TRBJ2-6; D is possibly TRBD2 (6 bases). Trimming shortened V by 5 bases and J by 0 bases, and 17 bases separated the two germline ends. CDR3 length: 18 residues. Per the germline V gene, CDR1 is MNHEY and CDR2 is SMNVEV (reference sequence). Here the CDR3 reads CASSPGLMTYSGANVLTF. DNA for the CDR3: TGTGCCAGCAGTCCGGGACTGATGACTTACTCTGGGGCCAACGTCCTGACTTTC. Supplemented by reference TRBV27 and TRBJ2-6, the full variable domain reads EAQVTQNPRYLITVTGKKLTVTCSQNMNHEYMSWYRQDPGLGLRQIYYSMNVEVTDKGDVPEGYKVSRKEKRNFPLILESPSPNQTSLYFCASSPGLMTYSGANVLTFGAGSRLTVL.

This clone appeared a single time. V is TRBV5-1 and J is TRBJ2-7; the match to TRBD1 covers 12 bases. In germline, CDR1 is SGHRS, CDR2 YFSETQ. V gave up 3 bases and J gave up 1 base; unmatched junction bases: 8. This CDR3 has 17 amino acids. The CDR3 nucleotides are TGCGCCAGCAGCTACGGGACAGGGGGCCTAGCTTCCTACGAGCAGTACTTC. Protein sequence: CASSYGTGGLASYEQYF.

The chain couples TRBV6-4 to TRBJ1-2; D remains unclear. The CDR3 is 17 residues long. Looked up from germline, CDR1 is MRHNA and CDR2 is SNTAGT. V was clipped by 0 bases and J by 4 bases, with 18 bases between them. The CDR3 here is CASSDSRVVEAGYGYTF. As DNA, the CDR3 is TGTGCCAGCAGTGACTCGAGAGTCGTAGAAGCTGGCTATGGCTACACCTTC.

The chain carries TRBV5-4 and TRBJ2-2, with 12 bases lining up with TRBD2. Per germline, CDR1 SGHNT and CDR2 YYREEE (reference sequence). Trimming at V came to 1 base and at J to 5 bases, leaving 6 bases not matched to a gene. The CDR3 is 17 amino acids. The CDR3 reads CASSLLAGGPGTGELFF. DNA for the CDR3: TGTGCCAGCAGCTTGCTAGCGGGAGGGCCTGGTACCGGGGAGCTGTTTTTT.

This rearrangement joins TRBV7-2 to TRBJ2-1; 12 nucleotides line up with TRBD2. The CDR3 totals 15 residues. V gave up 10 bases and J gave up 2 bases; unmatched junction bases: 6. Per the germline V gene, CDR1 is SGHTA and CDR2 is FQGNSA. The CDR3 reads CANARLAGAYNEQFF. CDR3 nucleotide sequence: TGTGCCAACGCCAGACTAGCGGGAGCCTACAATGAGCAGTTCTTC.

The J gene is TRBJ2-1, the V gene TRBV10-3; 11 nucleotides align to TRBD2. Losses at the gene ends were 7 bases for V and 9 bases for J; bases not matched to a gene: 8. CDR3 length equals 14 residues. Germline V gene sequence: CDR1 ENHRY, CDR2 SYGVKD. The CDR3 bases are TGTGCCATCATGGTAGCGGGAGGGCCTCGTGAGCAGTTCTTC. It specifies CAIMVAGGPREQFF.

The V gene is TRBV28, the J gene TRBJ2-7; 8 bases match TRBD1. V was clipped by 8 bases and J by 6 bases; unmatched bases: 6. This CDR3 has 12 amino acids. From germline, CDR1 is MDHEN and CDR2 SYDVKM. This CDR3 reads CASLQGGLEQYF. As DNA, the CDR3 is TGTGCCAGCCTACAGGGGGGTCTCGAGCAGTACTTC.

The chain recombines TRBV4-1 with TRBJ2-1, with TRBD1 as a possible D gene (8 bases). This CDR3 comprises 14 residues. CDR1 and CDR2 (germline): MGHRA, YSYEKL. V lost 1 base and J 14 bases, leaving 18 bases between the germline ends. CDR3 region: CASSQGGDRGGKFF. CDR3 sequence (DNA): TGCGCCAGCAGCCAAGGGGGAGACAGGGGAGGGAAGTTCTTC.

The chain joins TRBV5-6 to TRBJ1-1; D perhaps matches TRBD1 (5 bases). The length of the CDR3 is 15 residues. Germline CDR1 SGHDT, CDR2 YYEEEE. V shed 2 bases and J shed 1 base, with 12 bases lying between them. CDR3 in amino acids: CASSLPSGQNTEAFF. In DNA form, the CDR3 reads TGTGCCAGCAGCTTACCTTCAGGGCAGAACACTGAAGCTTTCTTT. The full variable domain, with the rest looked up from reference TRBV5-6 and TRBJ1-1, is DAGVTQSPTHLIKTRGQQVTLRCSPKSGHDTVSWYQQALGQGPQFIFQYYEEEERQRGNFPDRFSGHQFPNYSSELNVNALLLGDSALYLCASSLPSGQNTEAFFGQGTRLTVV.

The V gene is TRBV18, the J gene TRBJ2-1, with 7 bases aligning to TRBD2. The CDR3 has 19 amino acids. Germline V gene lookup returns CDR1 KGHSH and CDR2 LQKENI. Germline trimming cut 5 bases from V and 4 bases from J; bases unmatched to any gene: 20. CDR3 nucleotide sequence: TGTGCCAGCTCATACAACCAATTAACGGGAGGTGTCTTGTACAATGAGCAGTTCTTC. This sequence encodes CASSYNQLTGGVLYNEQFF.

The chain carries TRBV5-4 and TRBJ1-1; D possibly corresponds to TRBD1 (5 bases). The CDR3 sequence is 12 residues long. Trimming stripped 5 bases from V and 7 bases from J, with 12 bases between. Germline loops: CDR1 SGHNT, CDR2 YYREEE (reference sequence). CDR3 sequence: CASSRGSNEAFF. Here the CDR3 DNA reads TGTGCCAGCAGTAGGGGTTCAAATGAAGCTTTCTTT.

The chain couples TRBV13 to TRBJ1-2; 7 bases line up with TRBD1. V shed 5 bases, J shed 2 bases, and the junction held 8 bases outside the gene matches. The CDR3 has 15 residues. Germline V gene data show CDR1 as PRHDT and CDR2 as FYEKMQ (reference sequence). CDR3 sequence (DNA): TGTGCCAGCAGCGAACGCAGGGGGATAAACTATGGCTACACCTTC. This sequence encodes CASSERRGINYGYTF. The variable domain in full, with the rest retrieved from reference TRBV13 and TRBJ1-2, is AAGVIQSPRHLIKEKRETATLKCYPIPRHDTVYWYQQGPGQDPQFLISFYEKMQSDKGSIPDRFSAQQFSDYHSELNMSSLELGDSALYFCASSERRGINYGYTFGSGTRLTVV.

This CDR3 reads CASMGSSGTETQYF. CDR3 DNA sequence: TGTGCCAGCATGGGCTCTAGCGGGACTGAGACCCAGTACTTC. This chain uses TRBV6-5 with TRBJ2-5; 9 bases match TRBD2. The V gene's germline CDR1 is MNHEY and CDR2 SVGAGI. CDR3 size: 14 residues. With 7 bases clipped from V and 5 bases from J, the junction kept 8 bases outside the gene matches.

The chain is built from TRBV14 and TRBJ1-2; the D is unclear. This CDR3 spans 15 amino acids. V gave up 0 bases and J gave up 4 bases, with 12 bases separating them. Germline V gene data show CDR1 as SGHDN and CDR2 as FVKESK. CDR3 sequence: CASSQDLLGLYGYTF. The CDR3 bases are TGTGCCAGCAGCCAAGATCTACTAGGTCTCTATGGCTACACCTTC.

The chain recombines TRBV29-1 with TRBJ2-2; 7 bases align to TRBD2. The germline gives CDR1 SQVTM, CDR2 ANQGSEA. This CDR3 is 14 amino acids long. With V trimmed by 4 bases and J by 1 base, 3 bases remained unmatched. The CDR3 protein is CSVGGLKNTGELFF. The CDR3 DNA reads TGCAGCGTTGGGGGACTAAAGAACACCGGGGAGCTGTTTTTT.

The chain recombines TRBV6-1 with TRBJ1-1; possible D gene TRBD1, 5 bases. Trimming removed 3 bases at V and 7 bases at J, with 12 bases between. The CDR3 length is 13 residues. Germline loops: CDR1 MNHNS, CDR2 SASEGT. CDR3 in amino acids: CASSDPPGYEAFF. CDR3 nucleotide sequence: TGTGCCAGCAGTGATCCCCCAGGGTATGAAGCTTTCTTT.

The chain carries TRBV9 and TRBJ2-7; 8 nucleotides align to TRBD2. The trim removed 0 bases at V and 2 bases at J, leaving 7 bases unmatched. The germline V gene encodes CDR1 SGDLS and CDR2 YYNGEE. This CDR3 is built from 16 residues. The CDR3 loop reads CASSVATSGATYEQYF. The CDR3 DNA follows: TGTGCCAGCAGCGTAGCTACTAGCGGAGCCACCTACGAGCAGTACTTC.

This chain uses TRBV25-1 with TRBJ1-3, with unresolved D. CDR3 size: 13 residues. Germline-derived CDR1 and CDR2 are MGHDK and SYGVNS. The V end was cut by 5 bases, the J end by 0 bases, with 5 bases between. In DNA, the CDR3 is TGTGCCAGCAGTTCTCGCTCTGGAAACACCATATATTTT. Residues: CASSSRSGNTIYF.